One and the same sample provided the 32 T cell receptor beta chains below, sequenced in a study of T cell responses to AZD1222 COVID-19 vaccine. Some clones are missing from TCRdb's copy, which holds only in-frame ones; the method was immunoSEQ multiplex PCR. Of 100,000 to 150,000 clones listed, about 89% are singletons. This material consisted of peripheral blood, taken on day 0 of AZD1222 vaccination. The source of these receptors is an adult in good health.

This clone has a single count. This sequence joins TRBV6-5 and TRBJ2-4, with D perhaps matching TRBD1 (5 bases). Trimming removed 6 bases from V and 0 bases from J, with 12 bases in between. The CDR3 has 15 amino acids. CDR1 is MNHEY, CDR2 SVGAGI, per germline. CDR3 sequence (DNA): TGTGCCAGCAGCCTTTCAGGGTTAGCCAAAAACATTCAGTACTTC. Encoded protein: CASSLSGLAKNIQYF.

The chain has TRBV27 and TRBJ2-1; D call uncertain. The CDR3 is made up of 15 amino acids. V was pared by 3 bases and J by 7 bases, with 16 bases between. Germline V gene data show CDR1 as MNHEY and CDR2 as SMNVEV (reference sequence). The CDR3 region has the DNA TGTGCCAGCAGTTTTAGCAAAGTGGGGATGAATGAGCAGTTCTTC. As protein: CASSFSKVGMNEQFF.

The chain combines TRBV7-8 with TRBJ2-3; unclear D gene. The CDR3 has 16 residues. V gave up 4 bases and J gave up 1 base, with 15 bases separating them. The germline V gene has CDR1 SGHVS and CDR2 FQNEAQ. The CDR3 nucleotides are TGTGCCAGCAGCTCCAGACTCCATCTGGGCACAGATACGCAGTATTTT. As protein: CASSSRLHLGTDTQYF.

The chain recombines TRBV7-3 with TRBJ2-3, with a weak D call TRBD1 (6 bases). CDR1 is SGHTA and CDR2 is FQGTGA in the germline V gene. There are 16 residues in the CDR3. Trimming left V 4 bases short and J 2 bases short, with 16 bases between. The CDR3 nucleotides are TGTGCCAGCAGCTACAATGGGGGCCGGGACACAGATACGCAGTATTTT. Translated, it gives CASSYNGGRDTDTQYF.

The V gene is TRBV2, the J gene TRBJ2-1; possibly TRBD1 for D (5 bases). The germline V and J ends were trimmed by 1 base and 4 bases, with 11 bases remaining between them. Germline CDR1 reads SNHLY; CDR2 reads FYNNEI. The CDR3 contains 15 residues. As DNA, the CDR3 is TGTGCCAGCAGTGAAGAGGGGAAGTTGTACAATGAGCAGTTCTTC. Translation gives CASSEEGKLYNEQFF.

The chain carries TRBV5-6 and TRBJ2-3, with D hard to call. The germline V gene has CDR1 SGHDT and CDR2 YYEEEE. The CDR3 consists of 16 residues. V was clipped by 4 bases and J by 0 bases, with 15 bases between them. CDR3 DNA: TGTGCCAGCAGCCGGGTCCCGGGCTATAGCACAGATACGCAGTATTTT. This translates into CASSRVPGYSTDTQYF.

V usage is TRBV6-6 and J usage is TRBJ2-7; TRBD1 agrees at 7 bases. V lost 2 bases to trimming and J lost 5 bases; unmatched junction nucleotides: 6. Per the germline V gene, CDR1 is MNHNY and CDR2 is SVGAGI (reference sequence). This CDR3 is 14 amino acids long. The CDR3, as DNA: TGTGCCAGCAGTTACAGGGGGCAAGTGGACGAGCAGTACTTC. Translated: CASSYRGQVDEQYF.

The chain is built from TRBV7-9 and TRBJ2-7; the D is unclear. Trimming pared 5 bases from V and 4 bases from J, leaving 9 bases between. This CDR3 has 12 residues. The germline V gene has CDR1 SEHNR and CDR2 FQNEAQ (reference sequence). The DNA of the CDR3 is TGTGCCAGCAGCGAACCCACGTACGAGCAGTACTTC. It encodes CASSEPTYEQYF.

The CDR3 loop is CARSLPPGLSLRPGNTIYF. The DNA of the CDR3 is TGTGCCAGAAGCCTACCCCCGGGGCTCAGCTTAAGGCCAGGAAACACCATATATTTT. The chain is built from TRBV5-3 and TRBJ1-3; tentative D call: TRBD1 (5 bases). TRBV5-3 is an ORF, with its function uncertain. The ends were cut back, 4 bases at V and 4 bases at J, with 27 bases in the middle. The CDR3 is 19 amino acids.

CDR3 loop: CASSEVGTGRVGELFF. CDR3 bases: TGTGCCAGCAGTGAAGTCGGGACAGGGAGGGTCGGGGAGCTGTTTTTT. The rearrangement uses TRBV2 and TRBJ2-2; 9 bases are a match to TRBD1. V lost 1 base, J lost 7 bases, and 7 bases stayed unmatched. CDR3 length: 16 residues. In germline, CDR1 is SNHLY, CDR2 FYNNEI.

The chain employs TRBV5-1 and TRBJ2-1; 12 bases agree with TRBD2. The CDR3 totals 15 residues. Losses at the gene ends were 0 bases for V and 8 bases for J; bases not matched to a gene: 3. Per the germline V gene, CDR1 is SGHRS and CDR2 is YFSETQ. CDR3 region: CASSLGLAGVYEQFF. CDR3 coding DNA: TGCGCCAGCAGCTTGGGACTAGCGGGAGTATATGAGCAGTTCTTC.

This chain links TRBV29-1 with TRBJ1-2; possible D gene TRBD1, 5 bases. V was trimmed by 7 bases and J by 5 bases, leaving 11 bases between them. This CDR3 is built from 11 residues. Germline V lookup: CDR1 SQVTM, CDR2 ANQGSEA. Written as DNA, the CDR3 is TGCAGCGCAGAAAGACAGTATGGCTACACCTTC. This encodes CSAERQYGYTF.

The rearrangement links TRBV5-4 to TRBJ2-3, with TRBD1 as a possible D gene (5 bases). Germline CDR1 is SGHNT and CDR2 is YYREEE (reference sequence). V was trimmed by 5 bases and J by 4 bases, leaving 11 bases between them. The CDR3 is 13 amino acids. CDR3 DNA sequence: TGTGCCAGCAGTGGGGCTAACTCAGATACGCAGTATTTT. Its protein product is CASSGANSDTQYF.

The gene calls are TRBV6-5 and TRBJ2-7; a weak D match, TRBD2 (7 bases). The CDR3 loop spans 13 amino acids. CDR1 is MNHEY and CDR2 is SVGAGI in the germline V gene. Between the trimmed V and J ends, which lost 7 bases and 3 bases, there was a span of 13 bases. This chain's CDR3 is CASMGGLSYEQYF. The CDR3 region has the DNA TGTGCCAGCATGGGGGGGCTTAGCTACGAGCAGTACTTC.

V is TRBV27 and J is TRBJ2-7, with 7 bases matching TRBD2. The germline CDR1 and CDR2 sequences are MNHEY and SMNVEV (reference sequence). The CDR3 totals 16 residues. Trimming removed 5 bases from V and 0 bases from J; junction bases left unmatched: 10. The CDR3 is CASSRNRGSYSYEQYF. CDR3 nucleotides: TGTGCCAGCAGTCGTAATCGCGGGAGCTACTCCTACGAGCAGTACTTC.

This chain links TRBV6-2 or TRBV6-3 with TRBJ1-6; possibly TRBD1 for D (5 bases). Trimming removed 6 bases at V and 7 bases at J, with 7 bases between. Germline V gene data show CDR1 as MNHEY and CDR2 as SVGEGT. The CDR3 has 12 amino acids. The CDR3 sequence: CASRYRNSPLHF. The CDR3 coding sequence is TGTGCCAGCAGATACAGGAATTCACCCCTCCACTTT.

This clone appeared once. This rearrangement joins TRBV5-1 to TRBJ2-7; D gene unclear. V was trimmed by 4 bases and J by 5 bases, leaving 10 bases between them. CDR1 and CDR2 from the germline V gene are SGHRS and YFSETQ. The CDR3 has 12 residues. CDR3: CASSPSRHEQYF. The CDR3 nucleotides read TGCGCCAGCAGCCCCTCACGGCACGAGCAGTACTTC.

The CDR3 reads CASSREADQPQHF. The CDR3 DNA reads as TGCGCCAGCAGCCGGGAAGCTGATCAGCCCCAGCATTTT. The rearrangement joins TRBV4-1 to TRBJ1-5; D not certain. Germline V gene sequence: CDR1 MGHRA, CDR2 YSYEKL. The V end lost 4 bases, the J end lost 5 bases, and 9 bases lay between the germline ends. The CDR3 contains 13 residues.

This rearrangement joins TRBV4-1 to TRBJ1-3; 9 nucleotides match TRBD1. With 8 bases clipped from V and 4 bases from J, the junction kept 3 bases outside the gene matches. Germline V gene sequence: CDR1 MGHRA, CDR2 YSYEKL. This CDR3 has 13 amino acids. The CDR3 nucleotides read TGCGCCAGCCGGACAGGGGTCGGAAACACCATATATTTT. This gives the protein CASRTGVGNTIYF.

This rearrangement joins TRBV9 to TRBJ2-1, with D possibly matching TRBD2 (6 bases). The length of the CDR3 is 16 residues. V was trimmed by 0 bases and J by 6 bases, leaving 16 bases between them. Germline CDR1 SGDLS, CDR2 YYNGEE. CDR3 sequence reads: CASSVAVSSAVNEQFF. CDR3 in DNA: TGTGCCAGCAGCGTAGCTGTCTCTAGCGCGGTCAATGAGCAGTTCTTC.

The chain uses TRBV5-1 and TRBJ2-2; D may be TRBD1 (5 bases). Germline lookup yields CDR1 SGHRS and CDR2 YFSETQ. With 1 base removed from V and 2 bases from J, the gap between germline ends came to 6 bases. CDR3 size: 14 residues. This chain's CDR3 is CASSLTGNTGELFF. The CDR3 nucleotides are TGCGCCAGCAGCTTGACAGGAAACACCGGGGAGCTGTTTTTT.

The CDR3 is CASSRGPDTQYF. The CDR3 DNA sequence: TGTGCCAGCAGCCGGGGACCAGATACGCAGTATTTT. The chain joins TRBV6-5 to TRBJ2-3; D is perhaps TRBD1 or TRBD2 (5 bases each). Germline-derived CDR1 and CDR2 are MNHEY and SVGAGI. The CDR3 runs to 12 residues. V was cut by 6 bases and J by 4 bases, with 8 bases left in between.

This chain uses TRBV5-8 with TRBJ1-4; 8 positions agree with TRBD1. V dropped 4 bases and J dropped 6; count of bases not matched to a gene: 8. CDR1 and CDR2 (germline): SGHTS, YDEGEE. There are 15 residues in the CDR3. This CDR3 reads CASSNLGQVDEKLFF. For the CDR3, the DNA is TGTGCCAGCAGCAACCTGGGACAGGTGGATGAAAAACTGTTTTTT. The complete variable domain, with remaining parts taken from reference TRBV5-8 and TRBJ1-4, reads EAGVTQSPTHLIKTRGQQATLRCSPISGHTSVYWYQQALGLGLQFLLWYDEGEERNRGNFPPRFSGRQFPNYSSELNVNALELEDSALYLCASSNLGQVDEKLFFGSGTQLSVL.

The rearrangement uses TRBV3-1 (or the pseudogene TRBV3-2) and TRBJ2-2, with D possibly called TRBD1 or TRBD2 (5 bases each). The CDR3 is made up of 15 amino acids. CDR1 is LGHDT and CDR2 is YNNKEL in the germline V gene (reference sequence). V lost 6 bases and J lost 4, with 15 bases in between. In DNA form, the CDR3 reads TGTGCCAGCAGGCGACAGAGTCGGGGCACCGGGGAGCTGTTTTTT. Amino acid sequence: CASRRQSRGTGELFF.

The V gene is TRBV6-2 or TRBV6-3, the J gene TRBJ1-1; a possible D gene is TRBD1 (6 bases). This CDR3 has 16 amino acids. Trimming took off 0 bases at V and 4 bases at J, with 15 bases between the two ends. Germline CDR1 and CDR2: MNHEY and SVGEGT. The CDR3 reads CASSYSLGGGSTEAFF. The CDR3 DNA is TGTGCCAGCAGTTACTCGTTAGGGGGAGGCAGCACTGAAGCTTTCTTT.

The chain uses TRBV4-3 and TRBJ2-7; 11 positions agree with TRBD2. This CDR3 is built from 15 residues. The germline gives CDR1 LGHNA, CDR2 YSLEER. The junction had 0 bases not matched to a gene; V was cut back by 0 bases and J by 2 bases. For the CDR3, the DNA is TGCGCCAGCAGCCAAGAACTAGCGGGGGCCTACGAGCAGTACTTC. Its translation is CASSQELAGAYEQYF.

This clone was observed a single time. The chain is built from TRBV15 and TRBJ1-2, with D tentatively TRBD1 (5 bases). V dropped 1 base and J dropped 4 bases, with 16 bases sitting between them. CDR1 LNHNV and CDR2 YYDKDF come from the germline V gene (reference sequence). The CDR3 runs 16 residues. CDR3 protein: CATSRGGGAGVYGYTF. CDR3 in DNA: TGTGCCACCAGCAGAGGCGGCGGGGCCGGGGTCTATGGCTACACCTTC.

This chain connects TRBV29-1 to TRBJ2-2, with TRBD1 as a possible D gene (5 bases). Germline loops: CDR1 SQVTM, CDR2 ANQGSEA. V was pared by 2 bases and J by 5 bases, with 9 bases between. CDR3 length: 13 amino acids. The CDR3 sequence is CSVEQGPTGELFF. CDR3 nucleotides: TGCAGCGTTGAACAGGGCCCTACCGGGGAGCTGTTTTTT.

This clone was recorded a few times. The chain combines TRBV7-9 with TRBJ1-1; possibly TRBD1 for D (5 bases). CDR1 SEHNR and CDR2 FQNEAQ come from the germline V gene (reference sequence). This CDR3 comprises 14 residues. V dropped 6 bases and J dropped 1 base, with 12 bases sitting between them. The CDR3 here is CASRTGTPNTEAFF. The CDR3, as DNA: TGTGCCAGCAGGACCGGGACCCCGAACACTGAAGCTTTCTTT.

The chain has TRBV9 and TRBJ1-3, with 7 nucleotides matching TRBD1. Germline V CDR1 and CDR2: SGDLS, YYNGEE. J gave up 2 bases and V 4 bases, and 9 bases lay outside the gene matches. This CDR3 contains 16 residues. The CDR3 DNA sequence: TGTGCCAGCAGCCCTCAGACAGGGAACACTGGAAACACCATATATTTT. It specifies CASSPQTGNTGNTIYF. The complete variable domain, with remaining parts taken from reference TRBV9 and TRBJ1-3, reads DSGVTQTPKHLITATGQRVTLRCSPRSGDLSVYWYQQSLDQGLQFLIQYYNGEERAKGNILERFSAQQFPDLHSELNLSSLELGDSALYFCASSPQTGNTGNTIYFGEGSWLTVV.

This chain uses TRBV19 with TRBJ2-5; D may be TRBD1 (7 bases). The CDR3 is 16 amino acids. Deletions cut 5 bases from V and 4 bases from J, with 20 bases between. Germline V gene lookup returns CDR1 LNHDA and CDR2 SQIVND (reference sequence). The chain's CDR3 is CASSPRQGQGGETQYF. For the CDR3, the DNA is TGTGCCAGTAGTCCCCGGCAGGGTCAGGGGGGAGAGACCCAGTACTTC.

Only one count was recorded for this clone. The chain is built from TRBV5-1 and TRBJ2-1; 16 positions match TRBD2. This CDR3 comprises 18 residues. V was clipped by 3 bases and J by 10 bases; unmatched bases: 13. CDR1 is SGHRS and CDR2 is YFSETQ in the germline V gene. The DNA for the CDR3 is TGCGCCAGCAGCTCCGGGACTAGCGGGAGGGCCCCAGGGGTGGAGCAGTTCTTC. It specifies CASSSGTSGRAPGVEQFF.